This TCR beta chain was captured by sequencing in a study of T cell responses to AZD1222 COVID-19 vaccine. Study results and limitations: White British people made up most donors, females outnumbered males, and clonal diversity was possibly underestimated. Regions 160-218 and 743-854 dominated among vaccine-associated CD4 TCRs spanning spike.

As regards this clone: The antigen remains unidentified.

This CDR3 contains 12 residues. Germline assignment: CDR1 SQVTM and CDR2 ANQGSEA. V shed 6 bases and J shed 4 bases, with 13 bases lying between them. The protocol was immunoSEQ multiplex PCR, while the TCRdb copy is restricted to in-frame clones and leaves out a portion. The data show 120,000 or so clones, 89% seen once. V and J are TRBV29-1 and TRBJ2-7, with a tentative D call TRBD1 (6 bases). The sequenced sample was peripheral blood, obtained on day 0 of AZD1222 vaccination. This clonotype was sampled from an adult in good health. The CDR3: CSVEFQGYEQYF. The CDR3 DNA reads TGCAGCGTCGAATTCCAGGGGTACGAGCAGTACTTC.